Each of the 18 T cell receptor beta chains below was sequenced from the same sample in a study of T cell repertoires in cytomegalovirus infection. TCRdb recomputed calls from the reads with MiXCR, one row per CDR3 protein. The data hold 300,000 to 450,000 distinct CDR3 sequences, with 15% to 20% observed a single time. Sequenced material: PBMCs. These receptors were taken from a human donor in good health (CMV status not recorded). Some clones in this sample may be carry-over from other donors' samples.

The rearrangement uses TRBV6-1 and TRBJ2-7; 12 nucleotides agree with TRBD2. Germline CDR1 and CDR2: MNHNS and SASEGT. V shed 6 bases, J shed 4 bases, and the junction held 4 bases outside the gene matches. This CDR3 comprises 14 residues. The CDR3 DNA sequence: TGTGCCAGCAGCCCTAGCGGGAGGGGATACGAGCAGTACTTC. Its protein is CASSPSGRGYEQYF.

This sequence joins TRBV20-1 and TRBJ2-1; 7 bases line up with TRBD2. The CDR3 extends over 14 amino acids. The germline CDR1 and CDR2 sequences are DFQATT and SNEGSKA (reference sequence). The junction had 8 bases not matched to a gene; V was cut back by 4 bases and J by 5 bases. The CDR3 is CSAKIPGTNNEQFF. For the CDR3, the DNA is TGCAGTGCTAAGATTCCCGGGACTAACAATGAGCAGTTCTTC.

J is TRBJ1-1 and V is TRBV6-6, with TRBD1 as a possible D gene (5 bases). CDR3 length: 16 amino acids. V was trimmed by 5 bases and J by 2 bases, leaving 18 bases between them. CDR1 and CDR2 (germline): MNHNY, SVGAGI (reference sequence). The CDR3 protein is CASSTKPGTANTEAFF. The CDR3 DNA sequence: TGTGCCAGCAGTACCAAGCCCGGGACGGCTAACACTGAAGCTTTCTTT.

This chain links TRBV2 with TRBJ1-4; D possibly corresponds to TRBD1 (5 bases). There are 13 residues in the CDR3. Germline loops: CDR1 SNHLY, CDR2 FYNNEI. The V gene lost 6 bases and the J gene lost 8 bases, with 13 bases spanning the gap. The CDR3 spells CASSGPRGEKLFF. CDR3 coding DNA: TGTGCCAGCAGCGGCCCCCGGGGCGAAAAACTGTTTTTT.

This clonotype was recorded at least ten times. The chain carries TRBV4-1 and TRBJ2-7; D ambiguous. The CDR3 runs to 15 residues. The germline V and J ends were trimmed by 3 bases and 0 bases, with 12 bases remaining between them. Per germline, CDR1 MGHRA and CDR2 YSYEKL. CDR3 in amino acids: CASSQEMASSYEQYF. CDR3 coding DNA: TGCGCCAGCAGCCAGGAGATGGCGAGCTCCTACGAGCAGTACTTC.

CDR3 in DNA: TGTGCCAGCAGTAAGAGCCAGGGGAGGCATGGCTACACCTTC. This translates into CASSKSQGRHGYTF. This chain connects TRBV28 to TRBJ1-2, with TRBD1 as a possible D gene (6 bases). Germline CDR1 and CDR2: MDHEN and SYDVKM. This CDR3 region has 14 residues. The V and J ends lost 5 bases and 6 bases respectively, with 16 bases between them.

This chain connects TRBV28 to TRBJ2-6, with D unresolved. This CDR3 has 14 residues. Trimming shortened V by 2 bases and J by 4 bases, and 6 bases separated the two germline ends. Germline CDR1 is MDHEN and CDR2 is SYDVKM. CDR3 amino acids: CASSLIRGANVLTF. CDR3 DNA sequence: TGTGCCAGCAGTTTAATTAGGGGGGCCAACGTCCTGACTTTC.

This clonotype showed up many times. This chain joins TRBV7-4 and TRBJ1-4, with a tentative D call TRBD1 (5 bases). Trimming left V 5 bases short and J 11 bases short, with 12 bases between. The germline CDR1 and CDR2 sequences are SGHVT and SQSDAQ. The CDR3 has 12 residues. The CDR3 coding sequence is TGTGCCAGCAGCCGGACAATCAGCAAACTGTTTTTT. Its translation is CASSRTISKLFF.

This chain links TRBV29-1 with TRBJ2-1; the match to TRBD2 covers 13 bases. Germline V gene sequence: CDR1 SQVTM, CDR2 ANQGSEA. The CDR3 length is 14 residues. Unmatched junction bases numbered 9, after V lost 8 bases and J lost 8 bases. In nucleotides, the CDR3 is TGCAGCACCCACGGGACTAGCGGGACGGATGAGCAGTTCTTC. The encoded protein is CSTHGTSGTDEQFF.

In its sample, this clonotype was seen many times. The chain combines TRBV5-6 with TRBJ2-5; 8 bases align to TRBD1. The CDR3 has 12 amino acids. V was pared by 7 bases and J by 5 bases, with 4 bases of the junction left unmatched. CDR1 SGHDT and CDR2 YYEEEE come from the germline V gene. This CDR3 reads CASVTGVETQYF. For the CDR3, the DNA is TGTGCCAGCGTGACAGGGGTGGAGACCCAGTACTTC.

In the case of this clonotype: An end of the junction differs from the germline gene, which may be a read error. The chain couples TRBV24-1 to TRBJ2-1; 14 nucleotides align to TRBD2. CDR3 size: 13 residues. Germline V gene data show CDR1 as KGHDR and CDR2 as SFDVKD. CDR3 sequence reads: CATSDPGLAGVLF. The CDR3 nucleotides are TGTGCCACCAGTGATCCGGGACTAGCGGGGGTCCTCTTC.

The CDR3 here is CASTLWGQIKNIQYF. In DNA form, the CDR3 reads TGTGCCAGCACCCTTTGGGGACAGATTAAAAACATTCAGTACTTC. The chain couples TRBV11-2 to TRBJ2-4, with TRBD1 matching over 7 bases. The CDR3 has 15 amino acids. CDR1 is SGHAT and CDR2 is FQNNGV in the germline V gene. J lost 4 bases, V lost 7 bases, and 10 bases had no gene match.

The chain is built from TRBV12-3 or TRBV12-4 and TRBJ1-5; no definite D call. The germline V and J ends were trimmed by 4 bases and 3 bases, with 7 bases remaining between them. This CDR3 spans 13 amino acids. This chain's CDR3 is CASSSWTNQPQHF. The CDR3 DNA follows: TGTGCCAGCAGTTCATGGACCAATCAGCCCCAGCATTTT.

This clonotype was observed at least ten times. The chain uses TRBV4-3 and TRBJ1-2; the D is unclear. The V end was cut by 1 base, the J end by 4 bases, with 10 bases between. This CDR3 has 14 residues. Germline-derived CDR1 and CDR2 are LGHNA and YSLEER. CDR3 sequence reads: CASSQGMGSYGYTF. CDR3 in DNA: TGCGCCAGCAGCCAAGGGATGGGGAGCTATGGCTACACCTTC.

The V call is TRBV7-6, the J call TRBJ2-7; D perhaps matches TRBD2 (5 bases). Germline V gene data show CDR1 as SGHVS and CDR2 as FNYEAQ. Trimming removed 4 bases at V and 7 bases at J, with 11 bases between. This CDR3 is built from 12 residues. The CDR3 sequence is CASSSLGREQYF. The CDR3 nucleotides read TGTGCCAGCAGCTCACTAGGGCGAGAGCAGTACTTC.

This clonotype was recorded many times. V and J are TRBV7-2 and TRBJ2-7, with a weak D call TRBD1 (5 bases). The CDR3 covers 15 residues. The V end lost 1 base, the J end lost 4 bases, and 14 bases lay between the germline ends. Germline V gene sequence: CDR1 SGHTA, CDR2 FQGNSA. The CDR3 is CASSLEAGPVYEQYF. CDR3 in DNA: TGTGCCAGCAGCTTAGAGGCAGGGCCGGTGTACGAGCAGTACTTC.

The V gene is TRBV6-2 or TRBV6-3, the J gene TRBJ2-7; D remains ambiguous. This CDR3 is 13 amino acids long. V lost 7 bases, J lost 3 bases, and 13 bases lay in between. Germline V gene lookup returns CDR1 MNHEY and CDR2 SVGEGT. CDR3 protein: CASKRHPYYEQYF. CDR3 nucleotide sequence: TGTGCCAGCAAACGACACCCTTACTACGAGCAGTACTTC.

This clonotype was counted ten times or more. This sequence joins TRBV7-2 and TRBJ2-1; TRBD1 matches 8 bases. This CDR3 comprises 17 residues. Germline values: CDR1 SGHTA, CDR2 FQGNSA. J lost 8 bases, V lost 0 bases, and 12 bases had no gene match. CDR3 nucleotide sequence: TGTGCCAGCAGCTTAGCTAGGTTTGGGACAGGTAGGGATGAGCAGTTCTTC. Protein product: CASSLARFGTGRDEQFF.